The following is a T cell receptor beta chain sequence with its context. The data were produced by immunoSEQ multiplex PCR, yet TCRdb's version contains in-frame clones alone and is incomplete. The repertoire holds 46,000 or so clones, about 88% seen once, with 0.72% in the top ten. Time point meaning: late/post reinfection, 12 to 24 weeks after detection. Sorted cells were sequenced directly ex vivo without any in vitro expansion. People who inject drugs from Montreal's HEPCO study were the donors. A couple of donors provided sorted CD3+ CD8+ CD45RO- naive CD8 T cells at all three reinfection time points. The data originate from a study of memory CD8 T cells in hepatitis C reinfection. Study background: A positive HCV RNA test after two negatives ≥60 days apart defined reinfection. Samples late or after reinfection came 12 to 24 weeks post-detection.

The CDR3 runs 12 residues. Germline CDR1 MNHEY, CDR2 SVGAGI. Between the trimmed V and J ends, which lost 2 bases and 7 bases, there was a span of 5 bases. The TCR was taken from a young man with hepatitis C virus infection. The V gene is TRBV6-5, the J gene TRBJ2-2; D gene unclear. Material for sequencing was naive CD8+ T cells sorted from blood. CDR3 DNA sequence: TGTGCCAGCAGTTACACCAGCGGGGAGCTGTTTTTT. Protein sequence: CASSYTSGELFF.